A selection of T cell receptor beta chains follows, all from one sample in a study of long-term antiretroviral therapy in people with HIV. TCRdb's copy holds only in-frame clones and misses some; the assay was immunoSEQ multiplex PCR. The repertoire consists of some 27,000 clones, with about 93% occurring once and the leading ten covering approximately 6.4%. Sample: unsorted PBMCs, taken approximately 6.3 years after starting antiretroviral therapy. The receptors come from a woman in her forties with HIV. Each CDR3 is given without its conserved first and last residue. Fields, in order: CDR3 protein, V gene, J gene.

ASSRTSGQLGYT	TRBV6-5	TRBJ1-2
ASSPQYGYT	TRBV28	TRBJ1-2
ASSEGGSGYVAF	TRBV2	TRBJ1-1
ASSFAMDRPNTGELF	TRBV27	TRBJ2-2
ASSEVDGLGAPQH	TRBV2	TRBJ1-5
ASSQEGAQTSTDTQY	TRBV4-3	TRBJ2-3
ASSSTGSVNQPQH	TRBV27	TRBJ1-5
ASSYQKGINEKLF	TRBV6-5	TRBJ1-4
AISESTAYGYT	TRBV10-3	TRBJ1-2
AWSREQDRNEKLF	TRBV30	TRBJ1-4
ASSIWTGGGYGYT	TRBV19	TRBJ1-2
ATSANPGLAHEQY	TRBV15	TRBJ2-7
AWTLNTQY	TRBV30	TRBJ2-3
ASSNTGNPYEQY	TRBV19	TRBJ2-7
ARSFPGQGAYEQY	TRBV5-3	TRBJ2-7
ASSGALGYTGELF	TRBV25-1	TRBJ2-2
AISGGGASAYNEQF	TRBV10-3	TRBJ2-1
ASSLGGGAEDEQF	TRBV11-3	TRBJ2-1
AWSPGTEAF	TRBV30	TRBJ1-1
AISEEGEAF	TRBV10-3	TRBJ1-1
ASSLARGETQY	TRBV7-2	TRBJ2-5
AISTGDREKLF	TRBV10-3	TRBJ1-4
ASSLVPGQGGEQY	TRBV7-8	TRBJ2-7
ASSLAGGQF	TRBV2	TRBJ2-1
ASSPRGTGSGYT	TRBV2	TRBJ1-2
ASSYRPNSYEQY	TRBV6-5	TRBJ2-7
ASSLLNGRQETQY	TRBV11-2	TRBJ2-5
ASSLVQGWNQPQH	TRBV7-2	TRBJ1-5
ASSLRGETQY	TRBV7-9	TRBJ2-5
ASSPLALKENTQY	TRBV18	TRBJ2-3
ASSQARGLLYEQY	TRBV14	TRBJ2-7
ASSQYRDRRVQY	TRBV4-1	TRBJ2-7
ASTRHRDSPLH	TRBV6-5	TRBJ1-6
ASRPTSGGIANEQF	TRBV19	TRBJ2-1
ASSFGQGVYEKLF	TRBV5-4	TRBJ1-4
ASITGSGQETQY	TRBV2	TRBJ2-5
AWTEGLRTGELF	TRBV30	TRBJ2-2
ASSSSITDVYGYT	TRBV19	TRBJ1-2
SVRGSGGTQETQY	TRBV29-1	TRBJ2-5
ASSLGGQREETQY	TRBV7-7	TRBJ2-5
ASSQMGGFPGTEAF	TRBV4-1	TRBJ1-1
ASSPRSETYEQY	TRBV18	TRBJ2-7
ASSYSTDTQY	TRBV10-1	TRBJ2-3
ASSTGEGAAEQY	TRBV5-1	TRBJ2-7
ASSERTGGPSNQPQH	TRBV2	TRBJ1-5